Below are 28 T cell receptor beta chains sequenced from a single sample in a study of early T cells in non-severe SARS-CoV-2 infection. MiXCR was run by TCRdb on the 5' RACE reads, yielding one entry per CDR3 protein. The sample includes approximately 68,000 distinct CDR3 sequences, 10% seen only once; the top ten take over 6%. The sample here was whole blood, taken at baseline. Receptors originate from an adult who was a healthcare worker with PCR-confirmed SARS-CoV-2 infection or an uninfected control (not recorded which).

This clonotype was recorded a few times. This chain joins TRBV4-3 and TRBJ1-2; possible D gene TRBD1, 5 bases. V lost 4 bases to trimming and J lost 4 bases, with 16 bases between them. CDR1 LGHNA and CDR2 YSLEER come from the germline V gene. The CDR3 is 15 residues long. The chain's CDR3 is CASSLRLDSPYGYTF. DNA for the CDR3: TGCGCCAGCAGCCTCCGGCTCGACAGCCCCTATGGCTACACCTTC.

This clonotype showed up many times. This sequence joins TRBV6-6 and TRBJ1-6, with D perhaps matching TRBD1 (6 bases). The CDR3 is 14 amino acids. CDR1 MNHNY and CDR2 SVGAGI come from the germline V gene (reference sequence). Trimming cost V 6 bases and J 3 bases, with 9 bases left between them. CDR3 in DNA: TGTGCCAGCAGCGACAGGCACTATAATTCACCCCTCCACTTT. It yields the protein CASSDRHYNSPLHF.

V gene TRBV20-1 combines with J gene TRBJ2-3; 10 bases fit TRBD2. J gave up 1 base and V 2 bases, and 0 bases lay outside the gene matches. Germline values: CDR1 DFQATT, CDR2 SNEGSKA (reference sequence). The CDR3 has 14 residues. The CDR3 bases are TGCAGTGCTAGAACTAGCGGGGGCACAGATACGCAGTATTTT. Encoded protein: CSARTSGGTDTQYF.

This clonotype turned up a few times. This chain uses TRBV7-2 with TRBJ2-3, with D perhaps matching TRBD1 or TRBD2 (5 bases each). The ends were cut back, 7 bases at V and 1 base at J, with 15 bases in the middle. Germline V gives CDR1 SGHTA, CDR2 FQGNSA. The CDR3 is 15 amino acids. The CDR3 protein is CASTPQLGRTDTQYF. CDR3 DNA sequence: TGTGCCAGCACCCCTCAGTTGGGACGCACAGATACGCAGTATTTT.

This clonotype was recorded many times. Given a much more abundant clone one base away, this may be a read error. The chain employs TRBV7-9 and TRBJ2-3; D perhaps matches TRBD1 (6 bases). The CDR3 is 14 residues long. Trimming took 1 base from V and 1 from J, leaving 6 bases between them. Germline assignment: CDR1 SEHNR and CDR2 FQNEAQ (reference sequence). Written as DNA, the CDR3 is TGTGCCAGCAGCTTAGAGGGGGGCACAGATACGCAGTATTTT. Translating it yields CASSLEGGTDTQYF.

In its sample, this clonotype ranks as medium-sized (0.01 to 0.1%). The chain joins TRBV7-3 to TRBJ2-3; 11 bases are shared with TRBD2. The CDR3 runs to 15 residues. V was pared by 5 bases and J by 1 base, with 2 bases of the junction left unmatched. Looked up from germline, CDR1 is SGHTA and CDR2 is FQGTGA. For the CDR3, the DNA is TGTGCCAGCAGCCTAGCGGGGGGCCGCACAGATACGCAGTATTTT. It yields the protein CASSLAGGRTDTQYF.

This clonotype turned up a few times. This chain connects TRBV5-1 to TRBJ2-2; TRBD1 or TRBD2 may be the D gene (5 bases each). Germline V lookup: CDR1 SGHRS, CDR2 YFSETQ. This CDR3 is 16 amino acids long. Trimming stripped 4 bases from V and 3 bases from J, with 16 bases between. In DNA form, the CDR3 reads TGCGCCAGCAGCAACCCCTTCGGGGCGGACACCGGGGAGCTGTTTTTT. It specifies CASSNPFGADTGELFF. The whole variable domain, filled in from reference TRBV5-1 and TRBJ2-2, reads KAGVTQTPRYLIKTRGQQVTLSCSPISGHRSVSWYQQTPGQGLQFLFEYFSETQRNKGNFPGRFSGRQFSNSRSEMNVSTLELGDSALYLCASSNPFGADTGELFFGEGSRLTVL.

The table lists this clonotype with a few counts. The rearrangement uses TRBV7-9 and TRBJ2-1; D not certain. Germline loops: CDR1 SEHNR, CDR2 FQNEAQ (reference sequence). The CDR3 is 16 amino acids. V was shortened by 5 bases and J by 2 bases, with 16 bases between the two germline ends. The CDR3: CASSPPEPSTYNEQFF. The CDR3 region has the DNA TGTGCCAGCAGCCCCCCGGAGCCCTCAACCTACAATGAGCAGTTCTTC.

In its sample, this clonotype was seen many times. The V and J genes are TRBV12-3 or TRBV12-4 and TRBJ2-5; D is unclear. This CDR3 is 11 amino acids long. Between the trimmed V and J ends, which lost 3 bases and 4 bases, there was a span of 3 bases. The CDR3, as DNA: TGTGCCAGCAGTTTGTCAGAGACCCAGTACTTC. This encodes CASSLSETQYF.

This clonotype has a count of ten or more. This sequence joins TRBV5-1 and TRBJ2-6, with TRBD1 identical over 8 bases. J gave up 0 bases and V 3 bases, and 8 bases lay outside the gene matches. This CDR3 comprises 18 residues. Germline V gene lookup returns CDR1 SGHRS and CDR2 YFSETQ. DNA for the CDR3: TGCGCCAGCAGCTCGACAGGGGTAGACATCTCTGGGGCCAACGTCCTGACTTTC. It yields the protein CASSSTGVDISGANVLTF.

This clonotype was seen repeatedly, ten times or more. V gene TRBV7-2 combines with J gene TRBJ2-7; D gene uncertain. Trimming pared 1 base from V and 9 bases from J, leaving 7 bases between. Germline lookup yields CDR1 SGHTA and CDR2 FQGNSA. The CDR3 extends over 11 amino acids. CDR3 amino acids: CASSLEARQYF. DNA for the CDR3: TGTGCCAGCAGCTTAGAGGCGCGGCAGTACTTC.

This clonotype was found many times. For the CDR3, the DNA is TGTGCCATCAGCCGGGACAGAGATAATTCACCCCTCCACTTT. Its translation: CAISRDRDNSPLHF. This chain uses TRBV10-3 with TRBJ1-6; 7 nucleotides agree with TRBD1. This CDR3 has 14 amino acids. Losses at the gene ends were 6 bases for V and 5 bases for J; bases not matched to a gene: 4. Germline V CDR1 and CDR2: ENHRY, SYGVKD.

CDR3 in amino acids: CASSLGTSGGLHTGELFF. The CDR3 region has the DNA TGTGCCAGCAGCTTAGGGACTAGCGGGGGGCTCCACACCGGGGAGCTGTTTTTT. The V call is TRBV7-8, the J call TRBJ2-2; 14 bases map to TRBD2. The CDR3 totals 18 residues. The V segment lost 1 base and the J segment 3 bases; nucleotides outside the gene matches: 4. The germline CDR1 and CDR2 sequences are SGHVS and FQNEAQ.

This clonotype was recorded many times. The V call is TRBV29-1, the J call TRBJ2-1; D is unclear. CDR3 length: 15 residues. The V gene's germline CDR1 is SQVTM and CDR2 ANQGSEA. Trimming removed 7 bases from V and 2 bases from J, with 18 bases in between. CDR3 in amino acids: CSARTASGAYNEQFF. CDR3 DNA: TGCAGCGCCCGAACGGCGTCCGGCGCCTACAATGAGCAGTTCTTC.

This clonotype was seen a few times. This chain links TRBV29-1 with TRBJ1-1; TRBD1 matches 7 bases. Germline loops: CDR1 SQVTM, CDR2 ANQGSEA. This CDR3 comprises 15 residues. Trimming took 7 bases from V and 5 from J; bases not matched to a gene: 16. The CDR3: CSAEQGIYGETEAFF. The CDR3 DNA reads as TGCAGCGCCGAACAGGGGATATACGGGGAGACTGAAGCTTTCTTT.

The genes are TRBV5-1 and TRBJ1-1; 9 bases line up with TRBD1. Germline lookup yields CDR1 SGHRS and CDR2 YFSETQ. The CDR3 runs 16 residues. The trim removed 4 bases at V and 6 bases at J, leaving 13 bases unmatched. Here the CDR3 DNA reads TGCGCCAGCAGCGCTGGGGACAGGGTGCTCACGGCTGAAGCTTTCTTT. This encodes CASSAGDRVLTAEAFF.

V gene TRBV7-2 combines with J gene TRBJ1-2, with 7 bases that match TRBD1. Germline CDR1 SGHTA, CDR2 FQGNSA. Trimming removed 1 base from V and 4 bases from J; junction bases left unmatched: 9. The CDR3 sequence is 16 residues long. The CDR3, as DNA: TGTGCCAGCAGCTTAGGTCTTAATGAGGGGGCCTATGGCTACACCTTC. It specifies CASSLGLNEGAYGYTF.

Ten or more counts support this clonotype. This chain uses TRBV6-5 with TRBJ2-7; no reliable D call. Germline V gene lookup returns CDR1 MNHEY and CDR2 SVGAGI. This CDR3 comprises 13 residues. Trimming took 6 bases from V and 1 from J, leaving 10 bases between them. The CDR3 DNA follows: TGTGCCAGCAGGTGGAAGGGTTCCTACGAGCAGTACTTC. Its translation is CASRWKGSYEQYF.

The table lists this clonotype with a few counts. The CDR3 DNA is TGCGCCAGCAGCTTGAAGGTGGTCATCAGGGGTCAAGGATCCACCGGGGAGCTGTTTTTT. Protein product: CASSLKVVIRGQGSTGELFF. The chain links TRBV5-1 to TRBJ2-2, with a tentative D call TRBD1 (6 bases). CDR3 length: 20 residues. The germline V gene has CDR1 SGHRS and CDR2 YFSETQ. Trimming took 1 base from V and 4 from J, leaving 26 bases between them.

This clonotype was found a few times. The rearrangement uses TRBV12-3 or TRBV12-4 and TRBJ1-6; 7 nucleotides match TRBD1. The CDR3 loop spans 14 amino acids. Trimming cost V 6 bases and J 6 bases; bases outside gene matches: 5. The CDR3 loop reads CASRRGTANSPLHF. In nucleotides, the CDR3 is TGTGCCAGCAGAAGGGGGACAGCTAATTCACCCCTCCACTTT.

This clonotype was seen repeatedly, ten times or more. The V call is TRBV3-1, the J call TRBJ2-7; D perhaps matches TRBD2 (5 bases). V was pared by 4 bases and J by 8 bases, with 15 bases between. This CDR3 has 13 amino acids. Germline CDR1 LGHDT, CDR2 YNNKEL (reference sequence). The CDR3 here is CASSPEAGPKQYF. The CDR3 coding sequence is TGTGCCAGCAGCCCAGAGGCGGGTCCCAAGCAGTACTTC.

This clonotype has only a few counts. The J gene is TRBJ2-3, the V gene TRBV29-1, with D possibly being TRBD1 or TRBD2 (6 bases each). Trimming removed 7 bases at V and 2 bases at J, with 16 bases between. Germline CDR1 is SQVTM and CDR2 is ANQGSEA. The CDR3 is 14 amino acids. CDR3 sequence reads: CSGLAGHVTDTQYF. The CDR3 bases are TGCAGCGGGCTGGCGGGACATGTCACAGATACGCAGTATTTT.

Here the CDR3 reads CASSQAYYGGLYF. CDR3 DNA: TGTGCCAGCAGCCAAGCTTATTACGGGGGGCTGTACTTC. The rearrangement links TRBV14 to TRBJ2-7, with a weak D call TRBD2 (7 bases). With 1 base removed from V and 12 bases from J, the gap between germline ends came to 16 bases. The length of the CDR3 is 13 residues. CDR1 and CDR2 from the germline V gene are SGHDN and FVKESK.

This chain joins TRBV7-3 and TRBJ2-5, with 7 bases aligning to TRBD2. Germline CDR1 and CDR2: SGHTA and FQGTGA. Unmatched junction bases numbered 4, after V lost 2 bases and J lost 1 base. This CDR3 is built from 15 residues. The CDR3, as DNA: TGTGCCAGCAGCTTAGGTCCGGGGGGCCAAGAGACCCAGTACTTC. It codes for CASSLGPGGQETQYF.

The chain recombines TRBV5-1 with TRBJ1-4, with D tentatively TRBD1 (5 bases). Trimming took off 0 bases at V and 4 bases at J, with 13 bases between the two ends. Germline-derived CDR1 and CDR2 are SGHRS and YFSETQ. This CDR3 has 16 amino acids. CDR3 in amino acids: CASSLGLVRVNEKLFF. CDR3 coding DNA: TGCGCCAGCAGCTTGGGTCTCGTCAGGGTTAATGAAAAACTGTTTTTT.

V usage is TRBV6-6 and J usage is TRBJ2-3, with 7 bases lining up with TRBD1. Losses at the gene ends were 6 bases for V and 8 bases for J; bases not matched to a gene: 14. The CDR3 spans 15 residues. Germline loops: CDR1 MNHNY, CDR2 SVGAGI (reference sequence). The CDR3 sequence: CASSRPTGEVGTQYF. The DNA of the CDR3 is TGTGCCAGCAGCCGACCCACAGGGGAAGTTGGTACGCAGTATTTT.

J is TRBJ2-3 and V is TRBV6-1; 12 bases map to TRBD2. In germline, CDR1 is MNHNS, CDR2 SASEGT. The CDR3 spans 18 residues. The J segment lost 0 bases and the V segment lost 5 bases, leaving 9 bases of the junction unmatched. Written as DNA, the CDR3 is TGTGCCAGCAGTACCGGACTAGCGGGGCGCCGAAGCACAGATACGCAGTATTTT. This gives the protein CASSTGLAGRRSTDTQYF.

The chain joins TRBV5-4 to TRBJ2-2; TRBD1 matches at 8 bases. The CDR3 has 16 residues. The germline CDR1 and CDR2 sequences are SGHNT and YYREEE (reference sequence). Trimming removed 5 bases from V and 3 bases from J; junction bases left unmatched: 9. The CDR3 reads CASSNRQTGDTGELFF. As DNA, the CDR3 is TGTGCCAGCAGTAACCGACAGACAGGGGACACCGGGGAGCTGTTTTTT.